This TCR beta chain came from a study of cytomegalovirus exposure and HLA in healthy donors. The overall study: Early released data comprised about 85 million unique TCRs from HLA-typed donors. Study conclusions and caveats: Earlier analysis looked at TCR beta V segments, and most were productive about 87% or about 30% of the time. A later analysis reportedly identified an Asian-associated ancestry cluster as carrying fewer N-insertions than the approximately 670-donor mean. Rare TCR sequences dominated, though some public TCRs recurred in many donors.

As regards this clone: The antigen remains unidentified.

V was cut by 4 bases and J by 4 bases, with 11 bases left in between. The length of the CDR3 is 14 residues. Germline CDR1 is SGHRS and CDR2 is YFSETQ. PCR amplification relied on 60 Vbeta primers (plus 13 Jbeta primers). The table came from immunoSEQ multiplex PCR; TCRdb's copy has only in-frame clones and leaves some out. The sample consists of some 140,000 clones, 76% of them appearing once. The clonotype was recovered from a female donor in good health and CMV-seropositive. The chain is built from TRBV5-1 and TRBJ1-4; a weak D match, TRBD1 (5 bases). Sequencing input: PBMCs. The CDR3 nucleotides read TGCGCCAGCAGCCTACAGGCCTTTAATGAAAAACTGTTTTTT. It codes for CASSLQAFNEKLFF.